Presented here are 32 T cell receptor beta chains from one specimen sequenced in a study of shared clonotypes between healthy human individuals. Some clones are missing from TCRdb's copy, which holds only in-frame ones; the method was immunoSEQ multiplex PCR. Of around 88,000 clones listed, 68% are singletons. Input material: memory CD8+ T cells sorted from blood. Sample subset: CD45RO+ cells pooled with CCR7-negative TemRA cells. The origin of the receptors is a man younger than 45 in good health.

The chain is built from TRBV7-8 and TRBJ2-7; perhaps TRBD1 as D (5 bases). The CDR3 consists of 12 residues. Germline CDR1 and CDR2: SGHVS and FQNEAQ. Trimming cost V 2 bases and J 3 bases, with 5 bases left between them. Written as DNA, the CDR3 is TGTGCCAGCAGCTTACAGGGCTACGAGCAGTACTTC. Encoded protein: CASSLQGYEQYF.

CDR3 coding DNA: TGTGCCAGCAGCCCTGACAGGGTTGAGGGCACTGAAGCTTTCTTT. This encodes CASSPDRVEGTEAFF. V is TRBV6-1 and J is TRBJ1-1, with 7 bases aligning to TRBD1. The junction had 11 bases not matched to a gene; V was cut back by 6 bases and J by 4 bases. Germline V gene sequence: CDR1 MNHNS, CDR2 SASEGT. The CDR3 extends over 15 amino acids.

The CDR3: CASRNSKGTSGINEQFF. The CDR3 DNA reads as TGTGCCAGCAGGAACTCTAAAGGGACTAGCGGGATTAATGAGCAGTTCTTC. The chain is built from TRBV7-9 and TRBJ2-1, with 13 bases fitting TRBD2. V lost 6 bases to trimming and J lost 7 bases; unmatched junction nucleotides: 12. The germline gives CDR1 SEHNR, CDR2 FQNEAQ (reference sequence). The CDR3 length is 17 residues.

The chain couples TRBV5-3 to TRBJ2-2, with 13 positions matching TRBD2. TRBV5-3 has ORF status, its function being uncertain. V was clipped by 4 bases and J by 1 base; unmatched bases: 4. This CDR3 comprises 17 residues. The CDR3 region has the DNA TGTGCCAGAAGCCATAGGACTAGCGGGAGGAACACCGGGGAGCTGTTTTTT. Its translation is CARSHRTSGRNTGELFF.

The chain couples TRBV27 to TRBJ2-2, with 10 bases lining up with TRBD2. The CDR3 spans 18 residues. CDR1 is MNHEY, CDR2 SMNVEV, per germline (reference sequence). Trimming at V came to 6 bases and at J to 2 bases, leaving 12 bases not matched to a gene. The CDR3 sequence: CASSFTFWTSGNTGELFF. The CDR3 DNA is TGTGCCAGCAGCTTCACCTTCTGGACTAGCGGTAACACCGGGGAGCTGTTTTTT.

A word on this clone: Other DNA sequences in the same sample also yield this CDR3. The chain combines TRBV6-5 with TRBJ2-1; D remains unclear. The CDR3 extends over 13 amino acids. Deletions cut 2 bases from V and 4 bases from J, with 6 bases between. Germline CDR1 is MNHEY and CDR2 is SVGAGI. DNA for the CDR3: TGTGCCAGCAGTTACGATCTTTACAATGAGCAGTTCTTC. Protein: CASSYDLYNEQFF.

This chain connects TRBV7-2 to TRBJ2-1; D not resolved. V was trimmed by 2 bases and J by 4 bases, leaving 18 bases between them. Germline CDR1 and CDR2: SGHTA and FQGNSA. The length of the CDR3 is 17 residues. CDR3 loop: CASSLNRFGDRYNEQFF. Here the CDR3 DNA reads TGTGCCAGCAGCTTAAACCGTTTCGGCGATCGGTACAATGAGCAGTTCTTC.

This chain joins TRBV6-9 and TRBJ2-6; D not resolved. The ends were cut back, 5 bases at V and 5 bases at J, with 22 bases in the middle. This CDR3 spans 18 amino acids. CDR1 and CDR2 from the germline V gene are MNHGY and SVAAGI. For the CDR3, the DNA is TGTGCCAGCAGTGTCAAAGACTTACGACAAAGTCGGGCCAACGTCCTGACTTTC. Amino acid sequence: CASSVKDLRQSRANVLTF.

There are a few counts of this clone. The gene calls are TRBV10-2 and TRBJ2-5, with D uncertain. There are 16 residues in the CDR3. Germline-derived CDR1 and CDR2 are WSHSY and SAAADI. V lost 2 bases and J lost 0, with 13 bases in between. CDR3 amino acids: CASSEVSATYQETQYF. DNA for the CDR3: TGCGCCAGCAGTGAGGTCAGCGCCACTTACCAAGAGACCCAGTACTTC.

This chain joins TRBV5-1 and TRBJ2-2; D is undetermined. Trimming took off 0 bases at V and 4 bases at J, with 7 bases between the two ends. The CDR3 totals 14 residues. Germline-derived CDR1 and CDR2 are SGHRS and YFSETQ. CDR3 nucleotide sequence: TGCGCCAGCAGCTTGGAAGGTGCCACCGGGGAGCTGTTTTTT. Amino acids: CASSLEGATGELFF.

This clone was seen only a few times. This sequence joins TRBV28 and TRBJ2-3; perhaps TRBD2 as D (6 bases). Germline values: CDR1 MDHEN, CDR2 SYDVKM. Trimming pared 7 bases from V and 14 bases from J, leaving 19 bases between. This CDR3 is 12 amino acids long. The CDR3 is CASTSEVGSRYF. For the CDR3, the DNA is TGTGCCAGCACTTCTGAGGTCGGGAGTCGGTATTTT.

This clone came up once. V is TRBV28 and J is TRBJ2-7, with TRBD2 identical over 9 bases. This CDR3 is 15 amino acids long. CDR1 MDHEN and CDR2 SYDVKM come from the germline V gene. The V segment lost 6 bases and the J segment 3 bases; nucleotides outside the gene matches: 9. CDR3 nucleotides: TGTGCCAGCAGGTTCCGGACTAGCGAAAGCTACGAGCAGTACTTC. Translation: CASRFRTSESYEQYF.

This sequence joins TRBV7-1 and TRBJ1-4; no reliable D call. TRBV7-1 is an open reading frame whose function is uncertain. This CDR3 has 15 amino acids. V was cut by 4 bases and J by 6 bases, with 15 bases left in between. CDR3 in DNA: TGTGCCAGCAGCTTAGATCCGAGGCCGGATGAAAAACTGTTTTTT. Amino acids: CASSLDPRPDEKLFF.

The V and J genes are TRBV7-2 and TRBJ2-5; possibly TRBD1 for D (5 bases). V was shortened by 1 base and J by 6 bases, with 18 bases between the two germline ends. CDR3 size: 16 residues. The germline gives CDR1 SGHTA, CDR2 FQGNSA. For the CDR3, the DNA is TGTGCCAGCAGCTTAGGGCCCTCGCAGGGCAGTAAGACCCAGTACTTC. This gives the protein CASSLGPSQGSKTQYF.

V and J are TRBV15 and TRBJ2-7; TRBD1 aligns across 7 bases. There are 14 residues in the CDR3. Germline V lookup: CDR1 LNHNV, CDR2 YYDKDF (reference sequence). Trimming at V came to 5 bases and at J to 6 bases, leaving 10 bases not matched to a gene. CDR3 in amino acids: CATSGRQGFAEQYF. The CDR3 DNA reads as TGTGCCACCAGCGGACGACAGGGTTTCGCCGAGCAGTACTTC.

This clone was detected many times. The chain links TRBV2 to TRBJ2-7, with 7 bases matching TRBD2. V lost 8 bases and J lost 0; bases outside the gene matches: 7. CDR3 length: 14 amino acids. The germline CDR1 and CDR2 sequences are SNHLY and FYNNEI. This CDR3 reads CASVVGLNSYEQYF. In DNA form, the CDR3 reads TGTGCCAGCGTGGTGGGACTAAACTCCTACGAGCAGTACTTC.

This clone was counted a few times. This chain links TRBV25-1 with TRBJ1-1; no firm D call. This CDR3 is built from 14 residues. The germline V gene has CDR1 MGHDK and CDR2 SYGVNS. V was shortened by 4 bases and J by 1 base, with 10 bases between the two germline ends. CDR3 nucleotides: TGTGCCAGCAGTGGGCGATTGGCGAACACTGAAGCTTTCTTT. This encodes CASSGRLANTEAFF.

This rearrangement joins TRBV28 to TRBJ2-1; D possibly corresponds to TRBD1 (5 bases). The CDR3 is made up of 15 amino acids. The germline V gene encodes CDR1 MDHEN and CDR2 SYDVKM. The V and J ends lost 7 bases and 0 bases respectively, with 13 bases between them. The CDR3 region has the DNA TGTGCCAGCAAGGTGTTCGACAGCTCCTACAATGAGCAGTTCTTC. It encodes CASKVFDSSYNEQFF.

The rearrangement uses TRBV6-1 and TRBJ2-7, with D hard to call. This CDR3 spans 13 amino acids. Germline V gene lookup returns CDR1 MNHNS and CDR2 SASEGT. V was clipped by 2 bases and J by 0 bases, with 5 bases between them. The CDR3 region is CASSEPPSYEQYF. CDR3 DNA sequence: TGTGCCAGCAGTGAACCCCCCTCCTACGAGCAGTACTTC.

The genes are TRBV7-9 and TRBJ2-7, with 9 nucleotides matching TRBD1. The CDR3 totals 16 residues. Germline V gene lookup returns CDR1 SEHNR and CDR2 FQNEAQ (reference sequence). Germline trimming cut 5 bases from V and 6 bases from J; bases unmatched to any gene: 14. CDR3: CASSPCRDRVICEQYF. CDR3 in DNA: TGTGCCAGCAGCCCATGCCGGGACAGGGTGATTTGCGAGCAGTACTTC.

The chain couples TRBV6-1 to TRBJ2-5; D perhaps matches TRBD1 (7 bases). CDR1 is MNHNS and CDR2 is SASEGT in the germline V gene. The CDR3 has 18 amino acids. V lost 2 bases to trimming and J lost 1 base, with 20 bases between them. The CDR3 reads CASSEKVFAGGGQETQYF. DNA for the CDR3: TGTGCCAGCAGTGAAAAGGTGTTTGCAGGGGGAGGCCAAGAGACCCAGTACTTC.

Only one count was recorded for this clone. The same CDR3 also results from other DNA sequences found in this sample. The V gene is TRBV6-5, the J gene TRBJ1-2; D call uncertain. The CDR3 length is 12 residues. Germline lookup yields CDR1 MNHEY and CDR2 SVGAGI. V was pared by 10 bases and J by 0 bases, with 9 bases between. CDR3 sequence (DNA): TGTGCCACCCGGGCCACTAACTATGGCTACACCTTC. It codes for CATRATNYGYTF.

CDR3 loop: CATSRVDSAYNEQFF. Written as DNA, the CDR3 is TGTGCCACCAGCAGAGTTGATAGCGCCTACAATGAGCAGTTCTTC. This chain links TRBV15 with TRBJ2-1; TRBD2 might be the D (5 bases). Trimming stripped 1 base from V and 2 bases from J, with 9 bases between. CDR3 length: 15 residues. Germline loops: CDR1 LNHNV, CDR2 YYDKDF (reference sequence).

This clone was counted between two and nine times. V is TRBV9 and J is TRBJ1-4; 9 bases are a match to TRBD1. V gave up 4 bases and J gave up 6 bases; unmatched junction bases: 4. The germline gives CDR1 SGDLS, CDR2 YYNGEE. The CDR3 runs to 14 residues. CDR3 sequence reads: CASSPRDRDEKLFF. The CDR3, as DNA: TGTGCCAGCAGCCCCCGGGACAGGGATGAAAAACTGTTTTTT.

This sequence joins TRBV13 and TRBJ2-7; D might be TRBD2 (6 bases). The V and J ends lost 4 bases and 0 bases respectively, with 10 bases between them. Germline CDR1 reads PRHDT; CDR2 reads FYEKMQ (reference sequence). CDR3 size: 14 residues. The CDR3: CASSSSGSSYEQYF. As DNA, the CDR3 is TGTGCCAGCAGCTCGAGCGGGTCCTCCTACGAGCAGTACTTC.

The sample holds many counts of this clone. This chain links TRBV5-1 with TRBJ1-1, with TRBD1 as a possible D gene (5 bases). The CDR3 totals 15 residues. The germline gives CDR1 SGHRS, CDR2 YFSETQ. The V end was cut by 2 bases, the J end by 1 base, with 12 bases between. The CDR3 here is CASSFRGRTNTEAFF. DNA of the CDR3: TGCGCCAGCAGCTTTAGGGGCAGGACGAACACTGAAGCTTTCTTT. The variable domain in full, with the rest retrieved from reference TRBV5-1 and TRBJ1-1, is KAGVTQTPRYLIKTRGQQVTLSCSPISGHRSVSWYQQTPGQGLQFLFEYFSETQRNKGNFPGRFSGRQFSNSRSEMNVSTLELGDSALYLCASSFRGRTNTEAFFGQGTRLTVV.

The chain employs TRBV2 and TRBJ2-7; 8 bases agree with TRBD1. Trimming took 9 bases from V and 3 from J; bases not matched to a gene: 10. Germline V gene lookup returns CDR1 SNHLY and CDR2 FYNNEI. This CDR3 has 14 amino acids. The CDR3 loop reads CASLTGTGDYEQYF. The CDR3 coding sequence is TGTGCCAGTCTCACCGGGACAGGCGACTACGAGCAGTACTTC.

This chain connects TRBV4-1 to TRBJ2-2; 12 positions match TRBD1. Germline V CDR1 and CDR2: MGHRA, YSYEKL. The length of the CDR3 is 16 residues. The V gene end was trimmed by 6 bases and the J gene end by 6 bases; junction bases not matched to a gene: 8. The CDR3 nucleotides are TGCGCCAGCAGACGCCTGGGACAGGGGGCGGCCGGGGAGCTGTTTTTT. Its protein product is CASRRLGQGAAGELFF.

CDR3 protein: CASSHSGIYNEQFF. CDR3 DNA: TGTGCCAGCAGCCATAGCGGGATCTACAATGAGCAGTTCTTC. The J gene is TRBJ2-1, the V gene TRBV7-2; 8 positions agree with TRBD2. Germline V CDR1 and CDR2: SGHTA, FQGNSA. This CDR3 is built from 14 residues. With V trimmed by 5 bases and J by 3 bases, 3 bases remained unmatched. Filled out from reference TRBV7-2 and TRBJ2-1, the complete variable domain reads GAGVSQSPSNKVTEKGKDVELRCDPISGHTALYWYRQSLGQGLEFLIYFQGNSAPDKSGLPSDRFSAERTGGSVSTLTIQRTQQEDSAVYLCASSHSGIYNEQFFGPGTRLTVL.

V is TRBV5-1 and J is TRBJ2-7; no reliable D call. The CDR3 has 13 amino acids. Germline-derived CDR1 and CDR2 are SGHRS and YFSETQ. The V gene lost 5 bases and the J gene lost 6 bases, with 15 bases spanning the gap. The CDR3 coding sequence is TGCGCCAGCAGTTCGAACGCCGGAAGCGAGCAGTACTTC. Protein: CASSSNAGSEQYF.

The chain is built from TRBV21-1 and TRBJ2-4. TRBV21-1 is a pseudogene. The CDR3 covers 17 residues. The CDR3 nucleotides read TGTGCCAGCAGCCCTCCCTTCTGGGGGGCTGAGGAAAACATTCAGTACTTC. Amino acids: CASSPPFWGAEENIQYF.

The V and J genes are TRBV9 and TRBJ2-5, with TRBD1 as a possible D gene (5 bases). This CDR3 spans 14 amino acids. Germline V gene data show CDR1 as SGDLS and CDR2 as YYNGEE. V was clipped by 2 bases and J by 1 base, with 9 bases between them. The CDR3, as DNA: TGTGCCAGCAGCGTGTTTGGGGCCCAAGAGACCCAGTACTTC. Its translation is CASSVFGAQETQYF.